The clone carrying this TCR beta chain was counted a few times. The antigen is undetermined. The donors, all healthy, were Caucasians living in Russia, aged about 6 to 95. About 10 milliliters was the volume of peripheral blood drawn from each donor. The data are from a study of blood T cells in healthy people across ages. Whole-study findings and limits: Age advanced and TCR beta diversity per million T cells fell, roughly linearly. Compared with aged donors, long-lived donors showed fewer expanded clones, suggesting selection.

CDR3 length: 13 amino acids. From germline, CDR1 is DFQATT and CDR2 SNEGSKA (reference sequence). The V gene lost 3 bases and the J gene lost 0 bases, with 9 bases spanning the gap. Combining a sample-barcoded 5' primer with a J-beta primer mix, a second PCR ran for roughly 7 to 12 cycles. TCRdb reprocessed the 5' RACE reads with MiXCR, giving one entry per CDR3 protein. Among approximately 770,000 distinct CDR3 sequences listed, over 45% were seen once. The rearrangement links TRBV20-1 to TRBJ2-7; D call uncertain. This TCR was recovered from a man under 40 in good health. Sequenced: blood. The CDR3 nucleotides read TGCAGTGCTAGTTCCGTGTTCTCCTACGAGCAGTACTTC. Its protein product is CSASSVFSYEQYF.